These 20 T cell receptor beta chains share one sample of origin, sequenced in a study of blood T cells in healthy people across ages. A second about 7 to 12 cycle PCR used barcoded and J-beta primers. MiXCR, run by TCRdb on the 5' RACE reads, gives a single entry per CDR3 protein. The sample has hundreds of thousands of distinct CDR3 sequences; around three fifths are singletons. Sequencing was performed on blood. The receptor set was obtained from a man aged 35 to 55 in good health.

The CDR3 DNA is TGTGCCAGCAGCTTAGTGGCTAGCAATGAGCAGTACTTC. Protein sequence: CASSLVASNEQYF. This chain connects TRBV7-2 to TRBJ2-5; tentative D call: TRBD2 (5 bases). The CDR3 has 13 amino acids. The germline V gene has CDR1 SGHTA and CDR2 FQGNSA. With 1 base removed from V and 11 bases from J, the gap between germline ends came to 14 bases.

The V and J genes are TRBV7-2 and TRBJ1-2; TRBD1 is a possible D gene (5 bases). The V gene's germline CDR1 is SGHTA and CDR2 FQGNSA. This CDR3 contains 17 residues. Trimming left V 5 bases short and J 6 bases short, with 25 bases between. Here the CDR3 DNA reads TGTGCCAGCAGCACTTCACTGGGTCAGGGCCGCCTTAATGGCTACACCTTC. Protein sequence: CASSTSLGQGRLNGYTF.

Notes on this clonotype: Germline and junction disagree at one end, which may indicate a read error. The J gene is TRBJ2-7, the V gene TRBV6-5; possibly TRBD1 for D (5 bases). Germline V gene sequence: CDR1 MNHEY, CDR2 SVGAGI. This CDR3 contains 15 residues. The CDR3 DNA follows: TGTGCCAGCAGTCACTCCGTCGCAGGGATCTACGAGCAGTACTTC. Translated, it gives CASSHSVAGIYEQYF.

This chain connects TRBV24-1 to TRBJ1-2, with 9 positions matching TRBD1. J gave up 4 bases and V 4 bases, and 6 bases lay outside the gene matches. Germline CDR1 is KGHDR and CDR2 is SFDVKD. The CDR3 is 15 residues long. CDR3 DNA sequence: TGTGCCACCAGTGACCCGGGACAGGGTTCCTATGGCTACACCTTC. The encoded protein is CATSDPGQGSYGYTF.

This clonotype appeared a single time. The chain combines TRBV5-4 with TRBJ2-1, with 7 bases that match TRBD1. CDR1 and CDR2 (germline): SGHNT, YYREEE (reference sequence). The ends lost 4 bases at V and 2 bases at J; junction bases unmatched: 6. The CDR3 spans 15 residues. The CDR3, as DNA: TGTGCCAGCAGCCCCACAGGGGTACCCTACAATGAGCAGTTCTTC. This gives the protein CASSPTGVPYNEQFF.

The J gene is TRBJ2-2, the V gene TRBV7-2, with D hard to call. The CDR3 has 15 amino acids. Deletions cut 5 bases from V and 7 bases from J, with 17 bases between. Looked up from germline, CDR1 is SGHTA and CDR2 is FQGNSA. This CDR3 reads CTSSKYEAGNGELFF. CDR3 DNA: TGTACCAGCAGCAAATATGAGGCAGGCAACGGGGAGCTGTTTTTT.

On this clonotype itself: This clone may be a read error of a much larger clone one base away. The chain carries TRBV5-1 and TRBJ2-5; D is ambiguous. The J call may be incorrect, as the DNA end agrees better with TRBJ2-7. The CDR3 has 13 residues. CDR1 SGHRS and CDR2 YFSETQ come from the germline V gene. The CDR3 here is CASSWESSYEQYF. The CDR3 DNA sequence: TGCGCCAGCAGCTGGGAAAGCTCCTACGAGCAGTACTTC.

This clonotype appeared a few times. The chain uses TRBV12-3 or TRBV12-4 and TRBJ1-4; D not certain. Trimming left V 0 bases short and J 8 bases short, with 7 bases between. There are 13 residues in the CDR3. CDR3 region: CASSLAAWEKLFF. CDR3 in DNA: TGTGCCAGCAGTTTAGCCGCTTGGGAAAAACTGTTTTTT.

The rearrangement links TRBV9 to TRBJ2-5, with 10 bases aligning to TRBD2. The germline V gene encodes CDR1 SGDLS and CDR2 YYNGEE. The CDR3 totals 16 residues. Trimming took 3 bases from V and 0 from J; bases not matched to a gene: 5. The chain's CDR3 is CASSERLAGNQETQYF. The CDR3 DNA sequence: TGTGCCAGCAGCGAACGACTAGCGGGTAACCAAGAGACCCAGTACTTC.

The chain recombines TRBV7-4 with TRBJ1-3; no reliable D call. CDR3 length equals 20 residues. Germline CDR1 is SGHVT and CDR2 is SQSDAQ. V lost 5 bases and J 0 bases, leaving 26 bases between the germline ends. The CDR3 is CASSTRQADLSVDSGNTIYF. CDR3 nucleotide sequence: TGTGCCAGCAGCACCCGGCAGGCAGACCTAAGCGTCGACTCTGGAAACACCATATATTTT.

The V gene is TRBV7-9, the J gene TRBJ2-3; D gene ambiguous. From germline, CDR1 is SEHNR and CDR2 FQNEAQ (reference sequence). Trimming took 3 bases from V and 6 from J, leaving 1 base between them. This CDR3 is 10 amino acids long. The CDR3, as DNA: TGTGCCAGCAGCTTTGATACGCAGTATTTT. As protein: CASSFDTQYF. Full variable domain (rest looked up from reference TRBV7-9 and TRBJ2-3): DTGVSQNPRHKITKRGQNVTFRCDPISEHNRLYWYRQTLGQGPEFLTYFQNEAQLEKSRLLSDRFSAERPKGSFSTLEIQRTEQGDSAMYLCASSFDTQYFGPGTRLTVL.

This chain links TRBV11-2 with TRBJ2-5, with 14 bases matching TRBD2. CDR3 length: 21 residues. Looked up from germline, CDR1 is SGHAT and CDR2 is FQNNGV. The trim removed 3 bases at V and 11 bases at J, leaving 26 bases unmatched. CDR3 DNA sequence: TGTGCCAGCAGCTTCCCAACCGGGACTAGCGGGGGACCTAGCTCCTACAATGAGCAGTACTTC. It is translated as CASSFPTGTSGGPSSYNEQYF.

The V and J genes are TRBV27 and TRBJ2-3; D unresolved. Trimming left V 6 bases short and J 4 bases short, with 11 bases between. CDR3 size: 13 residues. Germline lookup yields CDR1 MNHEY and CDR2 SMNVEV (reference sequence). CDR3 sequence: CASSHGRADTQYF. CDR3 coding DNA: TGTGCCAGCAGCCATGGTAGAGCAGATACGCAGTATTTT.

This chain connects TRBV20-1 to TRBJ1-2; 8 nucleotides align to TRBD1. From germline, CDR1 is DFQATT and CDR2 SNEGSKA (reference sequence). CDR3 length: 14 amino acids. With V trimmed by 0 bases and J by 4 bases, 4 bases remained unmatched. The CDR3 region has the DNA TGCAGTGCTAGAGAAGTAACAGGGGGCTATGGCTACACCTTC. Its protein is CSAREVTGGYGYTF.

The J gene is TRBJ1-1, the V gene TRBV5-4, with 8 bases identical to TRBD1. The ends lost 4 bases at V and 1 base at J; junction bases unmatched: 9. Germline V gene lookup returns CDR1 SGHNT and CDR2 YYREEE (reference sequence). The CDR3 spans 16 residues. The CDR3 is CASSGSGGIGNTEAFF. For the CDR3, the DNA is TGTGCCAGCAGCGGGTCAGGGGGCATTGGGAACACTGAAGCTTTCTTT.

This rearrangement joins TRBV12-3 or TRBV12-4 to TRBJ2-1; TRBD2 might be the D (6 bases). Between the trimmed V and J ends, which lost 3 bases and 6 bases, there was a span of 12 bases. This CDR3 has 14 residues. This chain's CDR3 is CASSLSGLINEQFF. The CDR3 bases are TGTGCCAGCAGTTTGTCGGGACTCATCAATGAGCAGTTCTTC.

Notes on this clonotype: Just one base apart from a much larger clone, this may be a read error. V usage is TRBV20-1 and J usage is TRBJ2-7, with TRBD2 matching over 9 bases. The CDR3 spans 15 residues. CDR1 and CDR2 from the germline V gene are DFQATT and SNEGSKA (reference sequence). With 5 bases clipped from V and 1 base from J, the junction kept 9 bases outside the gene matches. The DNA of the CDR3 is TGCAGTGCTTCCAAGTCTAGCGGGGAGTCCTACGAGCAGTACTTC. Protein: CSASKSSGESYEQYF.

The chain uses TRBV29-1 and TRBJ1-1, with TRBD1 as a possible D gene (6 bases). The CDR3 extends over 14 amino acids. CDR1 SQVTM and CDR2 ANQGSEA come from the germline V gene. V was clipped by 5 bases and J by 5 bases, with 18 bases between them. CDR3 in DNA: TGCAGCGTTCTCAACGCGGGGGCGATTACTGAAGCTTTCTTT. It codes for CSVLNAGAITEAFF. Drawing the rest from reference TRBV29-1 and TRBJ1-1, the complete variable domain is SAVISQKPSRDICQRGTSLTIQCQVDSQVTMMFWYRQQPGQSLTLIATANQGSEATYESGFVIDKFPISRPNLTFSTLTVSNMSPEDSSIYLCSVLNAGAITEAFFGQGTRLTVV.

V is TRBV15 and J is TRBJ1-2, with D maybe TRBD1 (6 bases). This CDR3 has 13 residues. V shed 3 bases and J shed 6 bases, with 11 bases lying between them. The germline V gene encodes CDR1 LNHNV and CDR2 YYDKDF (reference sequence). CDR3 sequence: CATSRDRQDGYTF. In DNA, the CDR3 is TGTGCCACCAGCAGGGACCGACAGGATGGCTACACCTTC.

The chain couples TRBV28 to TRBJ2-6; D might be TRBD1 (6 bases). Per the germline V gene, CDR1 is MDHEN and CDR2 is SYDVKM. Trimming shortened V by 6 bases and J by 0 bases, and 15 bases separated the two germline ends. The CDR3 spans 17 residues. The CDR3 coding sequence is TGTGCCAGCAGACCCGCAGGGGAACTCTCTGGGGCCAACGTCCTGACTTTC. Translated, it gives CASRPAGELSGANVLTF.